The clone carrying this TCR beta chain has only a few counts. Its antigen is unknown. PCR was performed using 60 Vbeta and 13 Jbeta primers. Using immunoSEQ multiplex PCR, the repertoire was profiled, and TCRdb retains in-frame clones only, with some absent. The sample includes roughly 78,000 clones, 63% of them seen just once. The CDR3 covers 14 residues. V dropped 3 bases and J dropped 1 base, with 11 bases sitting between them. Germline V gene sequence: CDR1 SGDLS, CDR2 YYNGEE. The sample is drawn from a study of cytomegalovirus exposure and HLA in healthy donors. Across the whole study: One earlier analysis, a look at 200 million or so T cells, found some 100 million unique TCR beta sequences. Study-level points and caveats: Across donors, sequencing depth was assumed by presence/absence analyses to be roughly uniform.

This TCR was sampled from a man younger than 40 in good health and CMV-seropositive. Specimen: PBMCs. This chain joins TRBV9 and TRBJ2-7, with a tentative D call TRBD1 (6 bases). The CDR3 region has the DNA TGTGCCAGCAGCGCGGGACACGAATCCTACGAGCAGTACTTC. It codes for CASSAGHESYEQYF.